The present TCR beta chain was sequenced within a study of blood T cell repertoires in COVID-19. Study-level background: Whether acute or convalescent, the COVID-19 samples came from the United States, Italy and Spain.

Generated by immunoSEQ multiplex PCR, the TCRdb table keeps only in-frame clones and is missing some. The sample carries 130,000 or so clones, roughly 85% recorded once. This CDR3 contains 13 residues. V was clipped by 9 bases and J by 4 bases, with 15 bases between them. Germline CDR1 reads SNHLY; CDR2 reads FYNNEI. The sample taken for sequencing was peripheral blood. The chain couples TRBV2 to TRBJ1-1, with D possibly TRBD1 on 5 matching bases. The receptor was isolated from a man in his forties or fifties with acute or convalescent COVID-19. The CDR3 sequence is CASAQGVSTEAFF. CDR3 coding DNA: TGTGCCAGTGCCCAGGGTGTAAGCACTGAAGCTTTCTTT.